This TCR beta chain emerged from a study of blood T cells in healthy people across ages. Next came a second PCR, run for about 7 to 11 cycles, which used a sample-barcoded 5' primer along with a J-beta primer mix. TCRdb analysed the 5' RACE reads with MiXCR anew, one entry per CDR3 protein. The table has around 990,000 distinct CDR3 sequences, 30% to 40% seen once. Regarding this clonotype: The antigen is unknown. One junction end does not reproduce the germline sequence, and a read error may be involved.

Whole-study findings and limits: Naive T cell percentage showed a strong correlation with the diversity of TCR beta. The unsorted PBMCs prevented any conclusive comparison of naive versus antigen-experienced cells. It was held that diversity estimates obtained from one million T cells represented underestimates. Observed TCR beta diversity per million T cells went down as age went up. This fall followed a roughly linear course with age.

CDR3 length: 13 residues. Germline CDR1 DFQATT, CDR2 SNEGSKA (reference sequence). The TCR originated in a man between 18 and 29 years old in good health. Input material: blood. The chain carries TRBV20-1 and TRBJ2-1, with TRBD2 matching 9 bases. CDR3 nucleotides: TGCAGTGCCATAGCGGGGGTATACAATGAGCGGTTCTTC. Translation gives CSAIAGVYNERFF.